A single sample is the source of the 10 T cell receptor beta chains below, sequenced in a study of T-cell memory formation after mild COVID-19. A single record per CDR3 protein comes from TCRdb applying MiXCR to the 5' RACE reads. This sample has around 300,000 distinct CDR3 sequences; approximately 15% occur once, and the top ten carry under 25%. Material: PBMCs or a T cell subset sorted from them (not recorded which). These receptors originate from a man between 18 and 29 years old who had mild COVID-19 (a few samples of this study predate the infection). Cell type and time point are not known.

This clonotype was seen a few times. This chain's CDR3 is CASTRQGGTGELFF. CDR3 coding DNA: TGTGCCAGCACCCGACAGGGAGGAACCGGGGAGCTGTTTTTT. The chain couples TRBV7-9 to TRBJ2-2; weak D call: TRBD1 (7 bases). Germline values: CDR1 SEHNR, CDR2 FQNEAQ (reference sequence). V lost 7 bases, J lost 5 bases, and 14 bases lay in between. The CDR3 is 14 residues long.

The CDR3 is CASSRRTGAVDTQYF. DNA for the CDR3: TGTGCCAGCAGCCGAAGGACAGGGGCTGTGGATACGCAGTATTTT. This chain uses TRBV12-3 or TRBV12-4 with TRBJ2-3, with 9 bases that match TRBD1. The CDR3 totals 15 residues. The V and J ends lost 6 bases and 6 bases, in that order; junction bases with no gene match: 10.

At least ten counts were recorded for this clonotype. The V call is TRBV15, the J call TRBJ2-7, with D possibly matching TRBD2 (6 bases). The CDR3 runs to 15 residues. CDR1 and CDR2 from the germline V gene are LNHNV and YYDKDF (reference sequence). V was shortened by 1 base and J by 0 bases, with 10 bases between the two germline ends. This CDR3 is CATSRGSGSSYEQYF. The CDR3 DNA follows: TGTGCCACCAGCAGAGGATCCGGGAGCTCCTACGAGCAGTACTTC.

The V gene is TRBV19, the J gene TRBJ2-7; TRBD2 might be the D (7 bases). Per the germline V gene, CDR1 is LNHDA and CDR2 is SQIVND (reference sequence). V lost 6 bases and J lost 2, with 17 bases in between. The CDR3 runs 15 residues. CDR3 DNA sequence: TGTGCCAGTAGCCTCGTAGGGGGGGGCGCCTACGAGCAGTACGTC. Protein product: CASSLVGGGAYEQYV.

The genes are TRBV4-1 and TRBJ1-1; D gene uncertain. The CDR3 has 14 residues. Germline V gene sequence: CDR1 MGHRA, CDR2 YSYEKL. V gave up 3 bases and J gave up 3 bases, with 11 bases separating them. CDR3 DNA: TGCGCCAGCAGCCATCCGGAGGTTGACACTGAAGCTTTCTTT. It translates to CASSHPEVDTEAFF.

The CDR3, as DNA: TGCGCCAGCAGCCCGGGACAGGCGAACACCGGGGAGCTGTTTTTT. Translated: CASSPGQANTGELFF. The chain employs TRBV5-1 and TRBJ2-2; TRBD1 aligns across 8 bases. The trim removed 4 bases at V and 0 bases at J, leaving 2 bases unmatched. Germline assignment: CDR1 SGHRS and CDR2 YFSETQ. The length of the CDR3 is 15 residues.

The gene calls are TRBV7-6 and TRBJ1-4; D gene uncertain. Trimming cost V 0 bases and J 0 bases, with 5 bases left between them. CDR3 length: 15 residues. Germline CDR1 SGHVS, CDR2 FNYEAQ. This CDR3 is CASSLARATNEKLFF. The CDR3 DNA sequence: TGTGCCAGCAGCTTAGCAAGGGCAACTAATGAAAAACTGTTTTTT.

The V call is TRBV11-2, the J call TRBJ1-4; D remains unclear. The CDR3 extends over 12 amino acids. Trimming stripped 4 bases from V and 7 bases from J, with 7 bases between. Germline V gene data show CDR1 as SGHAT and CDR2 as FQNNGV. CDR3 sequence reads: CASSWEGEKLFF. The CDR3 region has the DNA TGTGCCAGCAGCTGGGAGGGTGAAAAACTGTTTTTT.

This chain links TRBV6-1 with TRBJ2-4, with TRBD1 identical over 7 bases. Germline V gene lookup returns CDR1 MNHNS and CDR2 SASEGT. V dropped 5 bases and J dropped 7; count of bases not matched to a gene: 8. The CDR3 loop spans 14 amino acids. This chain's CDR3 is CASSNPTGPNIQYF. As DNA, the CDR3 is TGTGCCAGCAGTAATCCGACAGGGCCGAACATTCAGTACTTC.

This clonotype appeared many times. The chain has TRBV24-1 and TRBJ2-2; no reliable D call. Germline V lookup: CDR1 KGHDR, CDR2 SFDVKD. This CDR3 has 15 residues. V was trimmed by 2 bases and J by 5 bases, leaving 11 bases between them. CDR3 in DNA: TGTGCCACCAGTGATTCCGACGATCTTACCGGGGAGCTGTTTTTT. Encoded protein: CATSDSDDLTGELFF.